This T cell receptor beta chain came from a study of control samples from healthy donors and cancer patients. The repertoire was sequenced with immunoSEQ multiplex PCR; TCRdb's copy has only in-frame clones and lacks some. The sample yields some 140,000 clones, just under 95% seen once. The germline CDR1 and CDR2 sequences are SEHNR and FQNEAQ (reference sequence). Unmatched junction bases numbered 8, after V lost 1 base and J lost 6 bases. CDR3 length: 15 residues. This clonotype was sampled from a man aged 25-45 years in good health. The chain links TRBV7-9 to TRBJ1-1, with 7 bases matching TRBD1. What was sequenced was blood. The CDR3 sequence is CASSLVAGGYAEAFF. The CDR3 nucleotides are TGTGCCAGCAGCTTAGTGGCAGGGGGTTACGCTGAAGCTTTCTTT.